The 22 T cell receptor beta chains below all came from one sample that was sequenced in a study of T cells expressing NK-cell markers. Using the 5' RACE reads, TCRdb records one entry per CDR3 protein without DNA. Its clone listing holds approximately 420,000 distinct CDR3 sequences. Sequenced: blood T cells: a sorted CD56 or NKG2C T cell subset, CD4+ or CD8+ T cells, or bulk PBMC T cells (not recorded which). These receptors all stem from a woman aged 45-65 years in good health.

The chain uses TRBV20-1 and TRBJ2-3; TCRdb's D call of TRBD2 is untestable without DNA. Per germline, CDR1 DFQATT and CDR2 SNEGSKA (reference sequence). The CDR3 has 13 amino acids. The CDR3 reads CSARDPLGDTQYF.

The rearrangement joins TRBV6-5 to TRBJ1-1. This CDR3 contains 13 residues. Germline CDR1 and CDR2: MNHEY and SVGAGI. CDR3 region: CASSTGMNTEAFF.

The gene calls are TRBV5-1 and TRBJ2-1; the D call of TRBD1 rests on TCRdb alone, since no DNA is present to check it. Germline CDR1 reads SGHRS; CDR2 reads YFSETQ. The length of the CDR3 is 16 residues. CDR3 in amino acids: CASSPKYRDRFNEQFF.

V usage is TRBV20-1 and J usage is TRBJ2-1; the D gene TCRdb calls, TRBD1, cannot be checked with no DNA. The CDR3 is 14 residues long. Looked up from germline, CDR1 is DFQATT and CDR2 is SNEGSKA (reference sequence). CDR3 protein: CSAPPGTGNNEQFF.

This chain uses TRBV9 with TRBJ2-3. Germline loops: CDR1 SGDLS, CDR2 YYNGEE. The CDR3 length is 15 residues. CDR3 residues: CASSVDGIQADTQYF. The full variable domain, its missing parts supplied by reference TRBV9 and TRBJ2-3, is DSGVTQTPKHLITATGQRVTLRCSPRSGDLSVYWYQQSLDQGLQFLIQYYNGEERAKGNILERFSAQQFPDLHSELNLSSLELGDSALYFCASSVDGIQADTQYFGPGTRLTVL.

The genes are TRBV5-4 and TRBJ2-2. The CDR3 covers 15 residues. Germline V CDR1 and CDR2: SGHNT, YYREEE (reference sequence). This chain's CDR3 is CASSRGSGITGELFF.

The J gene is TRBJ1-4, the V gene TRBV20-1; the TCRdb call, TRBD1, lacks DNA for checking. Germline V gene lookup returns CDR1 DFQATT and CDR2 SNEGSKA (reference sequence). CDR3 size: 15 residues. The chain's CDR3 is CSVSQGKLGNEKLFF.

CDR3 loop: CSDIRVDNEQFF. The chain joins TRBV29-1 to TRBJ2-1. The CDR3 is 12 residues long. Germline loops: CDR1 SQVTM, CDR2 ANQGSEA.

The chain couples TRBV10-3 to TRBJ1-5; TCRdb selects TRBD1, and the lack of DNA leaves this call unchecked. The CDR3 covers 15 residues. From germline, CDR1 is ENHRY and CDR2 SYGVKD. This CDR3 is CAISESEGMGQPQHF.

This chain joins TRBV7-9 and TRBJ2-1; there is no DNA to check the TCRdb D call of TRBD1. Looked up from germline, CDR1 is SEHNR and CDR2 is FQNEAQ (reference sequence). CDR3 length: 14 amino acids. The CDR3 is CASSPGQVENEQFF. The full variable domain, rest sourced from reference TRBV7-9 and TRBJ2-1, is DTGVSQNPRHKITKRGQNVTFRCDPISEHNRLYWYRQTLGQGPEFLTYFQNEAQLEKSRLLSDRFSAERPKGSFSTLEIQRTEQGDSAMYLCASSPGQVENEQFFGPGTRLTVL.

V and J are TRBV7-9 and TRBJ2-7. This CDR3 is built from 16 residues. Germline CDR1 and CDR2: SEHNR and FQNEAQ (reference sequence). CDR3 in amino acids: CASSPEFSAFWNEQYF.

The chain combines TRBV7-9 with TRBJ2-7; TCRdb's D call of TRBD1 is untestable without DNA. This CDR3 has 14 amino acids. CDR1 and CDR2 from the germline V gene are SEHNR and FQNEAQ (reference sequence). CDR3: CASSSGTGVVEQYF.

The chain couples TRBV20-1 to TRBJ1-1; without DNA, the TCRdb call of TRBD1 cannot be checked. This CDR3 comprises 14 residues. The germline V gene encodes CDR1 DFQATT and CDR2 SNEGSKA (reference sequence). The CDR3 sequence is CSAREIRENTEAFF.

The rearrangement joins TRBV12-3 or TRBV12-4 to TRBJ2-2; TCRdb calls TRBD2, which cannot be checked without DNA. There are 15 residues in the CDR3. CDR3 loop: CAIRDYPSPTGELFF.

The V call is TRBV6-6, the J call TRBJ2-2; TCRdb's D gene call, TRBD2, goes unchecked for lack of DNA. The CDR3 has 15 amino acids. Germline assignment: CDR1 MNHNY and CDR2 SVGAGI (reference sequence). This CDR3 is CASTLTPANTGELFF.

The chain has TRBV3-1 and TRBJ2-1; TCRdb indicates TRBD2, and absent DNA this call remains unverified. This CDR3 is 15 amino acids long. In germline, CDR1 is LGHDT, CDR2 YNNKEL (reference sequence). CDR3 region: CASSPGLLTGVEQFF.

The chain recombines TRBV5-1 with TRBJ2-7. The CDR3 contains 15 residues. Germline CDR1 SGHRS, CDR2 YFSETQ. CDR3: CASSSDRSRPYEQYF. The variable domain in full, completed from reference TRBV5-1 and TRBJ2-7, reads KAGVTQTPRYLIKTRGQQVTLSCSPISGHRSVSWYQQTPGQGLQFLFEYFSETQRNKGNFPGRFSGRQFSNSRSEMNVSTLELGDSALYLCASSSDRSRPYEQYFGPGTRLTVT.

The chain has TRBV12-3 or TRBV12-4 and TRBJ2-1; TCRdb's D call of TRBD2 is untestable without DNA. The CDR3 spans 13 residues. The CDR3 is CASIPREWNEQFF.

J is TRBJ2-7 and V is TRBV9; TCRdb names TRBD2, which stays unverified in the absence of DNA. The CDR3 loop spans 16 amino acids. Per the germline V gene, CDR1 is SGDLS and CDR2 is YYNGEE. CDR3 sequence: CASSKTGLADSYEQYF.

This chain joins TRBV6-5 and TRBJ2-2; the TCRdb call, TRBD2, lacks DNA for checking. The CDR3 has 14 amino acids. Germline CDR1 and CDR2: MNHEY and SVGAGI. The CDR3 loop reads CASRLAVNTGELFF.

The V and J genes are TRBV3-1 and TRBJ2-1. Germline V gives CDR1 LGHDT, CDR2 YNNKEL (reference sequence). The CDR3 is 14 amino acids. The CDR3 reads CASSQVNKGNEQFF.

The chain recombines TRBV6-1 with TRBJ1-1; absent DNA, TCRdb's TRBD1 call cannot be checked. Germline V gene data show CDR1 as MNHNS and CDR2 as SASEGT. The CDR3 runs 13 residues. This CDR3 is CASSRDLGTEAFF.